This T cell receptor beta chain was sequenced for a study of CD8+ T cells in alopecia areata. About the research overall: Patients remained on tofacitinib for 6 to 18 months and then went 6 months without it. Study results and caveats: Scalp lesions, especially in alopecia totalis/universalis, had higher clonality than normal scalp.

A word on this clone: Antigen unknown.

Isolated RNA was reverse transcribed into cDNA used as the sequencing template. Data came from immunoSEQ multiplex PCR; TCRdb stores just in-frame clones and leaves some out. Of more than 200,000 clones in the sample, roughly two thirds were seen once. Specimens obtained from alopecia areata patients comprised lesional scalp punch biopsies and peripheral blood. V was cut by 3 bases and J by 4 bases, with 15 bases left in between. Germline V gene lookup returns CDR1 LGHNA and CDR2 YSLEER. The CDR3 is 15 amino acids. The chain is built from TRBV4-3 and TRBJ1-1; no clear D. The receptor was derived from a human donor with alopecia areata. The material was CD4+ T cells sorted from blood, obtained at week 0. Here the CDR3 reads CASSQGRIEGTEAFF. The CDR3 bases are TGCGCCAGCAGCCAGGGCCGAATCGAGGGCACTGAAGCTTTCTTT.